The 23 T cell receptor beta chains in this list originate from one sample, sequenced in a study of T cell responses to AZD1222 COVID-19 vaccine (dated by TCRdb to 2020 to 2023). Library prep was done by the immunoSEQ multiplex PCR assay. TCRdb's version of the immuneACCESS table is confined to in-frame rearrangements and falls short of the full clone set. An unresolved V gene accounts for under half of the shortfall where checked; the remainder is of unknown origin. The sample contains 85,000 or so clones, about 86% of them found a single time. The ten largest clones take up approximately 5.6% of the sample. Reading the label with the study, this specimen's time point is: about 28 days (+/-7) after the second vaccine dose. Sequenced here: peripheral blood, sampled 28 days after the second AZD1222 dose. Every receptor here comes from an adult who received the AZD1222 COVID-19 vaccine.

This chain joins TRBV2 and TRBJ1-1; tentative D call: TRBD1 (6 bases). The CDR3 contains 14 residues. Per germline, CDR1 SNHLY and CDR2 FYNNEI. V was trimmed by 3 bases and J by 3 bases, leaving 11 bases between them. In DNA, the CDR3 is TGTGCCAGCAGTGAGGGCAGGGGAGACACTGAAGCTTTCTTT. Amino acid sequence: CASSEGRGDTEAFF.

The rearrangement uses TRBV5-4 and TRBJ1-3; the D is unclear. Per germline, CDR1 SGHNT and CDR2 YYREEE (reference sequence). The CDR3 has 13 residues. V was cut by 4 bases and J by 2 bases, with 7 bases left in between. The DNA for the CDR3 is TGTGCCAGCAGCCCGGAGACTGGAAACACCATATATTTT. Its translation is CASSPETGNTIYF.

V is TRBV2 and J is TRBJ1-6, with D unclear. There are 11 residues in the CDR3. With 11 bases removed from V and 10 bases from J, the gap between germline ends came to 12 bases. Germline CDR1 and CDR2: SNHLY and FYNNEI. The CDR3 nucleotides are TGTGCCGGCGCGCTCGGGTCACCCCTCCACTTT. Residues: CAGALGSPLHF.

The table lists this clone with a few counts. The gene calls are TRBV14 and TRBJ2-2, with TRBD2 matching over 7 bases. With 2 bases clipped from V and 1 base from J, the junction kept 7 bases outside the gene matches. Per the germline V gene, CDR1 is SGHDN and CDR2 is FVKESK. The CDR3 loop spans 17 amino acids. The CDR3 coding sequence is TGTGCCAGCAGCCAATGGACGGGCGGGGGGAACACCGGGGAGCTGTTTTTT. Amino acid sequence: CASSQWTGGGNTGELFF.

The chain carries TRBV15 and TRBJ2-7; 8 nucleotides align to TRBD2. The V and J ends lost 3 bases and 2 bases, in that order; junction bases with no gene match: 6. Germline V gene lookup returns CDR1 LNHNV and CDR2 YYDKDF (reference sequence). This CDR3 has 15 residues. CDR3 protein: CATSRSGGVAYEQYF. CDR3 DNA: TGTGCCACCAGCAGGTCGGGAGGGGTAGCCTACGAGCAGTACTTC.

The chain couples TRBV27 to TRBJ1-2, with D unclear. With 3 bases removed from V and 4 bases from J, the gap between germline ends came to 9 bases. Germline CDR1 is MNHEY and CDR2 is SMNVEV (reference sequence). The CDR3 is made up of 13 amino acids. This chain's CDR3 is CASSLFVGYGYTF. The CDR3 nucleotides are TGTGCCAGCAGTTTGTTCGTGGGCTATGGCTACACCTTC.

This chain uses TRBV19 with TRBJ1-1; 9 positions match TRBD1. CDR1 is LNHDA, CDR2 SQIVND, per germline (reference sequence). This CDR3 has 12 amino acids. J was trimmed by 7 bases and V by 5 bases; bases with no gene match: 2. The CDR3 DNA follows: TGTGCCAGTAGTTGGGGACAGGGTGAAGCTTTCTTT. Translated, it gives CASSWGQGEAFF.

V gene TRBV19 combines with J gene TRBJ1-5; a possible D gene is TRBD1 (6 bases). Germline V lookup: CDR1 LNHDA, CDR2 SQIVND (reference sequence). Deletions cut 4 bases from V and 6 bases from J, with 10 bases between. The CDR3 extends over 13 amino acids. CDR3 loop: CASSTLRGQPQHF. The CDR3 DNA reads TGTGCCAGTAGTACCCTCAGGGGTCAGCCCCAGCATTTT.

The CDR3 nucleotides read TGTGCCAGCAGCCTAACCGGGACAGGGAGTTCACCCCTCCACTTT. Its protein product is CASSLTGTGSSPLHF. The V gene is TRBV2, the J gene TRBJ1-6; 9 bases agree with TRBD1. Germline CDR1 reads SNHLY; CDR2 reads FYNNEI. The ends lost 6 bases at V and 9 bases at J; junction bases unmatched: 9. CDR3 size: 15 residues.

V is TRBV29-1 and J is TRBJ1-1, with a possible D match to TRBD1 (6 bases). CDR3 size: 12 residues. Germline CDR1 and CDR2: SQVTM and ANQGSEA. V shed 1 base and J shed 5 bases, with 8 bases lying between them. The CDR3: CSVEGGGTEAFF. DNA of the CDR3: TGCAGCGTTGAAGGAGGGGGGACTGAAGCTTTCTTT.

CDR3 region: CASSPSGGNTEAFF. The CDR3 nucleotides are TGTGCCAGCAGCCCTAGTGGAGGGAACACTGAAGCTTTCTTT. V usage is TRBV11-3 and J usage is TRBJ1-1; D is uncertain. Between the trimmed V and J ends, which lost 5 bases and 1 base, there was a span of 11 bases. From germline, CDR1 is SGHNT and CDR2 YENEEA. CDR3 length: 14 residues.

J is TRBJ1-4 and V is TRBV30, with no clear D. From germline, CDR1 is GTSNPN and CDR2 SVGIG (reference sequence). There are 15 residues in the CDR3. Trimming left V 0 bases short and J 5 bases short, with 13 bases between. The CDR3 sequence: CAWSVGTSLNEKLFF. The CDR3 coding sequence is TGTGCCTGGAGTGTGGGTACATCTCTGAATGAAAAACTGTTTTTT.

The CDR3 loop is CASSITYNYGYTF. CDR3 coding DNA: TGCGCCAGCAGCATCACGTACAACTATGGCTACACCTTC. The chain carries TRBV5-1 and TRBJ1-2; D is unresolved. V was trimmed by 4 bases and J by 2 bases, leaving 9 bases between them. Germline assignment: CDR1 SGHRS and CDR2 YFSETQ. The CDR3 has 13 amino acids. Supplemented by reference TRBV5-1 and TRBJ1-2, the full variable domain reads KAGVTQTPRYLIKTRGQQVTLSCSPISGHRSVSWYQQTPGQGLQFLFEYFSETQRNKGNFPGRFSGRQFSNSRSEMNVSTLELGDSALYLCASSITYNYGYTFGSGTRLTVV.

The V gene is TRBV5-5, the J gene TRBJ1-4; a weak D match, TRBD1 (5 bases). Germline V gene data show CDR1 as SGHKS and CDR2 as YYEKEE (reference sequence). CDR3 length: 16 amino acids. V lost 5 bases, J lost 8 bases, and 22 bases lay in between. CDR3 region: CASRPGQKRNGEKLFF. CDR3 bases: TGTGCCAGCAGACCTGGACAAAAGCGAAACGGGGAAAAACTGTTTTTT.

The sample holds one count of this clone. The chain uses TRBV6-5 and TRBJ1-5, with D tentatively TRBD1 (5 bases). V lost 0 bases to trimming and J lost 8 bases, with 14 bases between them. CDR1 MNHEY and CDR2 SVGAGI come from the germline V gene. This CDR3 region has 15 residues. CDR3 loop: CASSYSGAAREPQHF. Written as DNA, the CDR3 is TGTGCCAGCAGTTACTCTGGGGCAGCCCGGGAGCCCCAGCATTTT.

The chain links TRBV5-1 to TRBJ1-1; a possible D gene is TRBD1 (6 bases). Per germline, CDR1 SGHRS and CDR2 YFSETQ. V shed 4 bases and J shed 0 bases, with 16 bases lying between them. The CDR3 length is 16 residues. The CDR3 loop reads CASSQRQGILNTEAFF. CDR3 sequence (DNA): TGCGCCAGCAGCCAACGGCAGGGGATTTTGAACACTGAAGCTTTCTTT.

A few counts support this clone. V gene TRBV9 combines with J gene TRBJ1-2; D may be TRBD1 (5 bases). This CDR3 contains 15 residues. Germline CDR1 and CDR2: SGDLS and YYNGEE. Trimming shortened V by 0 bases and J by 4 bases, and 13 bases separated the two germline ends. CDR3 bases: TGTGCCAGCAGCGTAGATCTGGGGCGCGGCTATGGCTACACCTTC. Protein: CASSVDLGRGYGYTF.

DNA for the CDR3: TGTGCCAGCAGTCCCCTCGGGACAGGGGGAGCTTTCTTT. Amino acid sequence: CASSPLGTGGAFF. The chain is built from TRBV6-5 and TRBJ1-1; 11 bases are a match to TRBD1. The CDR3 sequence is 13 residues long. Germline CDR1 reads MNHEY; CDR2 reads SVGAGI. V shed 5 bases, J shed 10 bases, and the junction held 6 bases outside the gene matches.

The J gene is TRBJ2-1, the V gene TRBV6-5; TRBD2 might be the D (7 bases). Trimming left V 4 bases short and J 9 bases short, with 10 bases between. CDR3 length: 12 residues. The germline gives CDR1 MNHEY, CDR2 SVGAGI. This CDR3 reads CASSLGGGEQFF. CDR3 in DNA: TGTGCCAGCAGTTTAGGGGGGGGTGAGCAGTTCTTC.

In this sample, this clone turned up a few times. The J gene is TRBJ2-1, the V gene TRBV7-2; 7 nucleotides agree with TRBD2. The CDR3 loop spans 16 amino acids. The V and J ends lost 5 bases and 9 bases, in that order; junction bases with no gene match: 16. Germline V gene lookup returns CDR1 SGHTA and CDR2 FQGNSA. The CDR3 DNA sequence: TGTGCCAGCAGCGCAACTAGCGCCCCCGTCCGTGGTGAGCAGTTCTTC. Protein sequence: CASSATSAPVRGEQFF.

This clone was seen a single time. The genes are TRBV7-2 and TRBJ2-3; D remains ambiguous. CDR3 length: 13 amino acids. CDR1 is SGHTA and CDR2 is FQGNSA in the germline V gene. Trimming removed 3 bases at V and 3 bases at J, with 7 bases between. The CDR3 loop is CASSLLETDTQYF. The CDR3 DNA reads TGTGCCAGCAGCTTGCTCGAGACAGATACGCAGTATTTT.

The gene calls are TRBV4-2 and TRBJ2-3; 9 positions match TRBD2. The CDR3 has 19 amino acids. The germline V gene encodes CDR1 LGHNA and CDR2 YNFKEQ. Losses at the gene ends were 4 bases for V and 6 bases for J; bases not matched to a gene: 20. In DNA form, the CDR3 reads TGTGCCAGCAGCCGACTTCCTGGGGGCGGGGGGGGCACGTTGGATACGCAGTATTTT. Encoded protein: CASSRLPGGGGGTLDTQYF.

This clone was picked up a small number of times. This chain links TRBV10-3 with TRBJ2-6; D is uncertain. This CDR3 contains 18 residues. The V and J ends lost 5 bases and 0 bases respectively, with 17 bases between them. Germline V gene lookup returns CDR1 ENHRY and CDR2 SYGVKD. The CDR3 DNA follows: TGTGCCATCAGTCTGACCGACAAGATTAGCTCTGGGGCCAACGTCCTGACTTTC. Protein: CAISLTDKISSGANVLTF.